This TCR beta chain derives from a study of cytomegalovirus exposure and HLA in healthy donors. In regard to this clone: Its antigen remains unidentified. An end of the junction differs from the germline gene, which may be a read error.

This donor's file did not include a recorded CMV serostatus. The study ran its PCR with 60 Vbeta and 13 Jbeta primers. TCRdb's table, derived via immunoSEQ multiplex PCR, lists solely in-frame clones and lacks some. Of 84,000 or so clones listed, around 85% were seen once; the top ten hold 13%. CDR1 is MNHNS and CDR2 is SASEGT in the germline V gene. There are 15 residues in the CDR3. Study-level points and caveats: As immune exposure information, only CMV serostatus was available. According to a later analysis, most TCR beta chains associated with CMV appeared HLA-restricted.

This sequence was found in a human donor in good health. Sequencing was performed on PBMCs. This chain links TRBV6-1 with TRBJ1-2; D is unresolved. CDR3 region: CASSEALGNYYGYPF. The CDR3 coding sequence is TGTGCCAGCAGTGAAGCGCTCGGGAACTACTATGGCTACCCCTTC.